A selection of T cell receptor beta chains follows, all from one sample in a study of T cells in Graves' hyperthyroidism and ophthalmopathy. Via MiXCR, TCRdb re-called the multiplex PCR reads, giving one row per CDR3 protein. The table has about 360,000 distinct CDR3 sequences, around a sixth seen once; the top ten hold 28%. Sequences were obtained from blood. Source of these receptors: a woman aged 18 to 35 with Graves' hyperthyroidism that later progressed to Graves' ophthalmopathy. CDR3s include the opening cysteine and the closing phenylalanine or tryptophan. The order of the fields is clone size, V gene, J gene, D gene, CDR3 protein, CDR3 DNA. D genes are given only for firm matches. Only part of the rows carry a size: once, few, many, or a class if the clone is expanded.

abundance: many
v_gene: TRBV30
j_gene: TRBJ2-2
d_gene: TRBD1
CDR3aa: CAWSSQGAIPGELFF
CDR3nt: TGTGCCTGGAGTTCTCAGGGGGCGATTCCCGGGGAGCTGTTTTTT

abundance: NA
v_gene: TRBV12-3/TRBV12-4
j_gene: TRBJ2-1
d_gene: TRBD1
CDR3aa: CASSLAPGGPYNEQFF
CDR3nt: TGTGCCAGCAGTTTAGCCCCAGGGGGCCCCTACAATGAGCAGTTCTTC

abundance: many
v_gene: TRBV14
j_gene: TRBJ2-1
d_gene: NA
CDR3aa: CASSQPRAQDYNEQFF
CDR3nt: TGTGCCAGCAGCCAACCTCGGGCACAGGACTACAATGAGCAGTTCTTC

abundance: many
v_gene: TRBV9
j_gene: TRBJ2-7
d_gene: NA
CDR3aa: CASSVEDSSYEQYF
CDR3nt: TGTGCCAGCAGCGTGGAGGACAGTAGTTACGAGCAGTACTTC

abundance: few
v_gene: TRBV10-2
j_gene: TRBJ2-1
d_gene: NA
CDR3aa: CASSDGWVTYNEQFF
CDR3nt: TGCGCCAGCAGTGACGGGTGGGTAACCTACAATGAGCAGTTCTTC

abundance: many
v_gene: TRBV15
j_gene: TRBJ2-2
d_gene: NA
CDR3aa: CATSRTGWGTGELFF
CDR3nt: TGTGCCACCAGCAGAACAGGGTGGGGCACCGGGGAGCTGTTTTTT

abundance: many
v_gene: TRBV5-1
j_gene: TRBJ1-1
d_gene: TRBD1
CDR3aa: CASSEQGMNTEAFF
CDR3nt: TGCGCCAGCAGCGAACAGGGGATGAACACTGAAGCTTTCTTT

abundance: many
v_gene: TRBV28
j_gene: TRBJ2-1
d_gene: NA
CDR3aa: CASRTGSYNEQFF
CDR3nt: TGTGCCAGCAGAACCGGGAGCTACAATGAGCAGTTCTTC

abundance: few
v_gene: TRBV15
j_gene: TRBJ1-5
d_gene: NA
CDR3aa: CATSARHQPQHF
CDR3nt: TGTGCCACCAGCGCCCGACATCAGCCCCAGCATTTT

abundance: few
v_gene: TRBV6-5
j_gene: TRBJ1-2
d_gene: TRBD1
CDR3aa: CASSYLPTGINYGYTF
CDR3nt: TGTGCCAGCAGTTACCTACCGACAGGGATAAACTATGGCTACACCTTC